Listed here are 11 T cell receptor beta chains from one sample, sequenced in a study of human T cells and chemical hapten exposure. Each CDR3 protein is one row after TCRdb ran MiXCR on the RACE reads. Altogether 150,000 to 200,000 distinct CDR3 sequences are present, around a quarter being singletons, with the ten largest covering around 1.9%. Documented time point: patch test 3, about 24 weeks after DPC sensitization. Treatment meaning: therapeutic diphenylcyclopropenone sensitization with weekly scalp DPC. Source: whole blood, taken in connection with sensitization to the hapten diphenylcyclopropenone (DPC). The receptor source for this set is a woman aged 18-29 years with alopecia areata. Some clones in this sample may be carry-over from other donors' samples.

This clonotype was seen ten or more times. The chain recombines TRBV20-1 with TRBJ2-3; 12 bases are shared with TRBD2. This CDR3 has 16 amino acids. Germline CDR1 and CDR2: DFQATT and SNEGSKA (reference sequence). Unmatched junction bases numbered 6, after V lost 3 bases and J lost 2 bases. The CDR3 is CSASGGLAGNTDTQYF. The CDR3 region has the DNA TGCAGTGCTAGTGGAGGACTAGCGGGGAACACAGATACGCAGTATTTT.

This clonotype was found a few times. V is TRBV6-5 and J is TRBJ2-7, with 9 bases that match TRBD1. In germline, CDR1 is MNHEY, CDR2 SVGAGI. With V trimmed by 6 bases and J by 2 bases, 14 bases remained unmatched. This CDR3 contains 17 residues. CDR3 protein: CASSSQAPTGGAYEQYF. The DNA of the CDR3 is TGTGCCAGCAGCAGTCAAGCTCCGACAGGGGGGGCCTACGAGCAGTACTTC.

The V and J genes are TRBV5-1 and TRBJ2-3; no clear D. There are 17 residues in the CDR3. V gave up 4 bases and J gave up 0 bases, with 18 bases separating them. The germline gives CDR1 SGHRS, CDR2 YFSETQ. CDR3 protein: CASSAQSTRTSTDTQYF. CDR3 bases: TGCGCCAGCAGCGCCCAATCGACGCGTACTAGCACAGATACGCAGTATTTT.

This clonotype was recorded a few times. The genes are TRBV15 and TRBJ1-3, with 8 bases fitting TRBD1. The germline CDR1 and CDR2 sequences are LNHNV and YYDKDF (reference sequence). The CDR3 loop spans 14 amino acids. V was clipped by 9 bases and J by 1 base; unmatched bases: 5. The CDR3 is CATSGGASGNTIYF. The CDR3, as DNA: TGTGCCACTTCAGGGGGCGCGTCTGGAAACACCATATATTTT.

The chain uses TRBV5-8 and TRBJ1-2, with a weak D call TRBD1 (6 bases). The CDR3 covers 12 residues. Germline values: CDR1 SGHTS, CDR2 YDEGEE. V dropped 9 bases and J dropped 12 bases, with 21 bases sitting between them. In DNA form, the CDR3 reads TGTGCCACTACCCCGGGACACCCGCGCAACACCTTC. It yields the protein CATTPGHPRNTF.

This clonotype was found a few times. The J gene is TRBJ2-1, the V gene TRBV27; D may be TRBD1 or TRBD2 (6 bases each). Germline-derived CDR1 and CDR2 are MNHEY and SMNVEV (reference sequence). Trimming stripped 8 bases from V and 16 bases from J, with 21 bases between. The CDR3 covers 12 residues. The CDR3 nucleotides read TGTGCCAGCGGGGGCGGACTACCCGTGAACTTCTTC. It specifies CASGGGLPVNFF.

J is TRBJ1-2 and V is TRBV20-1; 7 bases are shared with TRBD1. CDR1 and CDR2 from the germline V gene are DFQATT and SNEGSKA (reference sequence). V was clipped by 2 bases and J by 7 bases; unmatched bases: 7. The CDR3 spans 13 residues. The CDR3 nucleotides are TGCAGTGCTAGAAGCAGGGGGTCAAGTGGCTACACCTTC. Residues: CSARSRGSSGYTF.

In this sample, this clonotype turned up a few times. The chain employs TRBV24-1 and TRBJ2-6; D ambiguous. V was trimmed by 10 bases and J by 0 bases, leaving 18 bases between them. The CDR3 totals 17 residues. CDR1 is KGHDR and CDR2 is SFDVKD in the germline V gene. The DNA of the CDR3 is TGTGCCACGCCGAGTTACGGACCGCTCTCTGGGGCCAACGTCCTGACTTTC. This codes for CATPSYGPLSGANVLTF.

V is TRBV6-2 or TRBV6-3 and J is TRBJ1-6; a possible D gene is TRBD1 (5 bases). Trimming left V 7 bases short and J 7 bases short, with 8 bases between. This CDR3 contains 12 residues. Germline loops: CDR1 MNHEY, CDR2 SVGEGT. CDR3 sequence: CASTGKNSPLHF. The CDR3, as DNA: TGTGCCAGCACAGGGAAGAATTCACCCCTCCACTTT.

This chain connects TRBV20-1 to TRBJ2-7; no clear D gene. With 0 bases removed from V and 3 bases from J, the gap between germline ends came to 3 bases. CDR3 length: 11 amino acids. Germline V lookup: CDR1 DFQATT, CDR2 SNEGSKA (reference sequence). CDR3 bases: TGCAGTGCTAGAGAGGTCTACGAGCAGTACTTC. As protein: CSAREVYEQYF.

The J gene is TRBJ2-7, the V gene TRBV6-5, with TRBD2 as a possible D gene (5 bases). V lost 2 bases and J lost 3, with 8 bases in between. CDR3 length equals 13 residues. Germline V gene data show CDR1 as MNHEY and CDR2 as SVGAGI. CDR3 amino acids: CASSYARGYEQYF. CDR3 nucleotides: TGTGCCAGCAGTTACGCCCGGGGCTACGAGCAGTACTTC.